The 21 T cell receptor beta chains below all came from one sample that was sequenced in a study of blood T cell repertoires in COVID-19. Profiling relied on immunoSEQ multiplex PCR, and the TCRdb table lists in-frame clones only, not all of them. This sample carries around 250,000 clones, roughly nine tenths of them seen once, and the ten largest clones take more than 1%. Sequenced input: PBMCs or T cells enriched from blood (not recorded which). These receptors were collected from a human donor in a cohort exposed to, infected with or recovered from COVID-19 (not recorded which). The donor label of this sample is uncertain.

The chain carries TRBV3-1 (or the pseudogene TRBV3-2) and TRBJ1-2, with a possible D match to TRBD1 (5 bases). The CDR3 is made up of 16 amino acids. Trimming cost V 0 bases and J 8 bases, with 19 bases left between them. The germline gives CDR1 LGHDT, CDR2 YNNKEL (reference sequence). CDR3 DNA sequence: TGTGCCAGCAGCCAAGATTTTGGCAGGGCCGCTAGAGGCTACACCTTC. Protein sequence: CASSQDFGRAARGYTF.

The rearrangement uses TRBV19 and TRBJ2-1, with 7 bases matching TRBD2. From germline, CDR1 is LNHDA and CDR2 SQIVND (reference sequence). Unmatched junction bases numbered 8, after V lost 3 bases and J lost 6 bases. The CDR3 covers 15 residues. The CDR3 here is CASSIGLAESNEQFF. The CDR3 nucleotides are TGTGCCAGTAGTATTGGCCTAGCGGAGAGCAATGAGCAGTTCTTC.

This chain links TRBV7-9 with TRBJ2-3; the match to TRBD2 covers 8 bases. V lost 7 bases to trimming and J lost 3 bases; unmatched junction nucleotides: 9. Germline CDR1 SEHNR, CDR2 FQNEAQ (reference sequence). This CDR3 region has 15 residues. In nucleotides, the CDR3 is TGTGCCAGCACCCTGACTAGCGAAAAAACAGATACGCAGTATTTT. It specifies CASTLTSEKTDTQYF.

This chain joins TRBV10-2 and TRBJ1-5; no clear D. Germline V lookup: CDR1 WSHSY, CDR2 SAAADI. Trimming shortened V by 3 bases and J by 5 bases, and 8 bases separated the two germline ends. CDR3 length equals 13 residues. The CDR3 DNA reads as TGCGCCAGCAGTGATCAGAGGCATCAGCCCCAGCATTTT. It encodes CASSDQRHQPQHF.

The DNA for the CDR3 is TGTGCCAGCAGCTTAGTAAGGATCGGGGATCGGATGAACACTGAAGCTTTCTTT. Translated, it gives CASSLVRIGDRMNTEAFF. V gene TRBV7-9 combines with J gene TRBJ1-1; no clear D gene. The CDR3 has 18 amino acids. Germline CDR1 reads SEHNR; CDR2 reads FQNEAQ (reference sequence). Trimming took 1 base from V and 0 from J, leaving 18 bases between them.

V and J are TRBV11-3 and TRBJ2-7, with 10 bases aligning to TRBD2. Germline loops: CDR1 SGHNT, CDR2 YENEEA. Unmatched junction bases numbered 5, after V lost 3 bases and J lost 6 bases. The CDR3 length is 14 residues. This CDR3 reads CASSFRASGGEQYF. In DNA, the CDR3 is TGTGCCAGCAGCTTTAGGGCTAGCGGGGGCGAGCAGTACTTC. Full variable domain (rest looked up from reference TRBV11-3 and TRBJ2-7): EAGVVQSPRYKIIEKKQPVAFWCNPISGHNTLYWYLQNLGQGPELLIRYENEEAVDDSQLPKDRFSAERLKGVDSTLKIQPAELGDSAVYLCASSFRASGGEQYFGPGTRLTVT.

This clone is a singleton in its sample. This CDR3 reads CASSDGQGAEAFF. The CDR3 coding sequence is TGTGCCAGCAGTGATGGACAGGGGGCTGAAGCTTTCTTT. The chain carries TRBV6-1 and TRBJ1-1; TRBD1 matches at 10 bases. After removal of 3 bases from V and 6 bases from J, the junction contained 1 base not matched to a gene. The CDR3 runs 13 residues. Germline assignment: CDR1 MNHNS and CDR2 SASEGT.

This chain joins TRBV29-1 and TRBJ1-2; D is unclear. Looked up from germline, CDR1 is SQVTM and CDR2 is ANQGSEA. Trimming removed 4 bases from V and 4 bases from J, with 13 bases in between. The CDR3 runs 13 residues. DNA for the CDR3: TGCAGCGTTGCCGGGTATCCCACCTATGGCTACACCTTC. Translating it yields CSVAGYPTYGYTF.

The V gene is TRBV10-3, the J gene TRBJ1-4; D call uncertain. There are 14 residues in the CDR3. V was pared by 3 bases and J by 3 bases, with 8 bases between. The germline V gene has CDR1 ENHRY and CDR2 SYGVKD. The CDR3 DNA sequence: TGTGCCATCAGTGATCAACAGTCTAATGAAAAACTGTTTTTT. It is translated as CAISDQQSNEKLFF.

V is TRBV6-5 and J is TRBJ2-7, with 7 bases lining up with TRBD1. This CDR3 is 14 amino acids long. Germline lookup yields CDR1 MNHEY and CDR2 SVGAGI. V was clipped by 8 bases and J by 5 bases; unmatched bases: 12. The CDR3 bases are TGTGCCAGCCGACTCGAGACAGGGTTAAACGAGCAGTACTTC. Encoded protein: CASRLETGLNEQYF.

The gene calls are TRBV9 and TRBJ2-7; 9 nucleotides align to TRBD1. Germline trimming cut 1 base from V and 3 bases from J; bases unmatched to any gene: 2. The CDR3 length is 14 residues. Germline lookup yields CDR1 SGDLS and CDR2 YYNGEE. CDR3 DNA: TGTGCCAGCAGCGTATCGACAGGGGGCTACGAGCAGTACTTC. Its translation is CASSVSTGGYEQYF.

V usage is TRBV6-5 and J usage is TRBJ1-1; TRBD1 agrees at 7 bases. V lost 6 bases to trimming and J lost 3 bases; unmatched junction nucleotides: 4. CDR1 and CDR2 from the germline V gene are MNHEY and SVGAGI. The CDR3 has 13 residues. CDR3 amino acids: CASRVGQHTEAFF. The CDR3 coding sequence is TGTGCCAGCAGGGTGGGACAGCACACTGAAGCTTTCTTT.

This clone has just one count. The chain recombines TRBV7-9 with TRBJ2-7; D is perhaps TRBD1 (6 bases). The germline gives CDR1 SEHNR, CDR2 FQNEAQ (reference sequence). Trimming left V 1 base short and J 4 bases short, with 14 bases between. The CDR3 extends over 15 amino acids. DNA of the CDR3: TGTGCCAGCAGCTTAGTCTTGGGGGCGAGGTACGAGCAGTACTTC. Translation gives CASSLVLGARYEQYF.

The CDR3 DNA reads as TGCGCCAGCAGTGAGTCTTTAGGCCCAGGGGCAAATCAGCCCCAGCATTTT. Translating gives CASSESLGPGANQPQHF. The rearrangement joins TRBV10-2 to TRBJ1-5, with D perhaps TRBD1 (6 bases). V was shortened by 0 bases and J by 4 bases, with 16 bases between the two germline ends. The CDR3 is 17 residues long. Germline V gene data show CDR1 as WSHSY and CDR2 as SAAADI.

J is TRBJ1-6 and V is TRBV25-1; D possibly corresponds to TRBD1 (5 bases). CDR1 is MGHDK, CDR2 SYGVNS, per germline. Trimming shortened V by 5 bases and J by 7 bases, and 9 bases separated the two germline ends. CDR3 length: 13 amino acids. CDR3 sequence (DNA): TGTGCCAGCAGTAGGGGAAGGAATTCACCCCTCCACTTT. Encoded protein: CASSRGRNSPLHF.

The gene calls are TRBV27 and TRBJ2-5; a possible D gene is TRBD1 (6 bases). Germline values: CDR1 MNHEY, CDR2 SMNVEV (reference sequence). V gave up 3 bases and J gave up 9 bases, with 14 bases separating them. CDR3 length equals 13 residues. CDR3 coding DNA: TGTGCCAGCAGTTTGAACAGGGATCGCCCCCAGTACTTC. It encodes CASSLNRDRPQYF.

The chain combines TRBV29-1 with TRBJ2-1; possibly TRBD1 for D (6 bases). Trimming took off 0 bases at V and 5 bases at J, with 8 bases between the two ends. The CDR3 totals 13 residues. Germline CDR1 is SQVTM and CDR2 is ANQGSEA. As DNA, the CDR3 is TGCAGCGTTGAAGATCACAGGGACAATGAGCAGTTCTTC. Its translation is CSVEDHRDNEQFF.

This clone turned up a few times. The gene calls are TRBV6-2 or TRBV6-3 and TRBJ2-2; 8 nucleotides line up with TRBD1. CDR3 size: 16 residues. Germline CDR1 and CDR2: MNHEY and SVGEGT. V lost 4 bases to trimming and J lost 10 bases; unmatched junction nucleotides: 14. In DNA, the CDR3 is TGTGCCAGCAGTTTCACCTACCCCCAGGGGGCCGCGGAGCTGTTTTTT. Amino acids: CASSFTYPQGAAELFF.

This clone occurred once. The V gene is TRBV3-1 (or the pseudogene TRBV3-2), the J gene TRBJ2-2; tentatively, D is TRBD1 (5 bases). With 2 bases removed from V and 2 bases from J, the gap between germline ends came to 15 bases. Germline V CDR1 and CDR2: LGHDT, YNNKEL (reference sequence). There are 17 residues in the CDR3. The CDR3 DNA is TGTGCCAGCAGCCAAATGGTGGGGCCCTTAAACACCGGGGAGCTGTTTTTT. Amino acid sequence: CASSQMVGPLNTGELFF.

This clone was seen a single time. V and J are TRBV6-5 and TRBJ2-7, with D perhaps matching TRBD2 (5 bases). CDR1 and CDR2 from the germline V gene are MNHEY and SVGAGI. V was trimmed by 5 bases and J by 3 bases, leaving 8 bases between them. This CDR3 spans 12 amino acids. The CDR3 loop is CASSSEGYEQYF. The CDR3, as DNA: TGTGCCAGCAGTAGCGAGGGCTACGAGCAGTACTTC.

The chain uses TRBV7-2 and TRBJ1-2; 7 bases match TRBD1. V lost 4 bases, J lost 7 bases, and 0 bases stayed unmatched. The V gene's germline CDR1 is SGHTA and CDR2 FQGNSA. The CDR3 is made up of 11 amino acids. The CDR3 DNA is TGTGCCAGCAGCTCAGGGGGTGGCTACACCTTC. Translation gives CASSSGGGYTF. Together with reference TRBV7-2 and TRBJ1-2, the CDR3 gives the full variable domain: GAGVSQSPSNKVTEKGKDVELRCDPISGHTALYWYRQSLGQGLEFLIYFQGNSAPDKSGLPSDRFSAERTGGSVSTLTIQRTQQEDSAVYLCASSSGGGYTFGSGTRLTVV.